Each of the 23 T cell receptor beta chains below was sequenced from the same sample in a study of identical twins. One entry per CDR3 protein results from TCRdb running MiXCR on the 5' RACE reads. The sample holds around 650,000 distinct CDR3 sequences, roughly 6.6% seen once. The same data also contributed to another study, on yellow fever vaccine responses in identical twins.

The sequenced sample was PBMCs. Every receptor here comes from a woman under 30 in good health.

Many counts were recorded for this clonotype. The chain employs TRBV5-1 and TRBJ1-3, with 11 bases lining up with TRBD1. The CDR3 length is 15 residues. The V gene's germline CDR1 is SGHRS and CDR2 YFSETQ. V dropped 3 bases and J dropped 4; count of bases not matched to a gene: 3. DNA for the CDR3: TGCGCCAGCAGCTCGGGACAGGGGGACGGAAACACCATATATTTT. Translated, it gives CASSSGQGDGNTIYF.

There are a few counts of this clonotype. CDR3 nucleotide sequence: TGTGCCAGCAGCCAGACAGGGGGGGACAATGAGCAGTTCTTC. It specifies CASSQTGGDNEQFF. The rearrangement links TRBV11-2 to TRBJ2-1; 9 bases are a match to TRBD1. With 5 bases clipped from V and 5 bases from J, the junction kept 4 bases outside the gene matches. Germline V gene sequence: CDR1 SGHAT, CDR2 FQNNGV. The CDR3 has 14 residues.

The chain links TRBV7-2 to TRBJ2-5; D is undetermined. The CDR3 extends over 13 amino acids. With 6 bases removed from V and 4 bases from J, the gap between germline ends came to 12 bases. Germline V gene lookup returns CDR1 SGHTA and CDR2 FQGNSA. CDR3 region: CASSTYTVETQYF. The CDR3 DNA reads TGTGCCAGCAGTACGTACACCGTAGAGACCCAGTACTTC.

This clonotype was seen ten or more times. The DNA of the CDR3 is TGTGCCAGCAGCCAAGAACAAAATAATTCACCCCTCCACTTT. Protein: CASSQEQNNSPLHF. The chain is built from TRBV4-2 and TRBJ1-6; no firm D call. Germline loops: CDR1 LGHNA, CDR2 YNFKEQ. Trimming shortened V by 0 bases and J by 5 bases, and 5 bases separated the two germline ends. CDR3 size: 14 residues.

In this sample, this clonotype turned up a few times. This sequence joins TRBV4-1 and TRBJ2-3; D is ambiguous. Germline CDR1 is MGHRA and CDR2 is YSYEKL. V lost 0 bases and J 2 bases, leaving 9 bases between the germline ends. The CDR3 is 15 amino acids. Here the CDR3 reads CASSQEGFHTDTQYF. The DNA of the CDR3 is TGCGCCAGCAGCCAAGAGGGTTTTCACACAGATACGCAGTATTTT.

This rearrangement joins TRBV7-3 to TRBJ2-1; 7 bases align to TRBD2. V lost 5 bases, J lost 6 bases, and 10 bases stayed unmatched. The CDR3 contains 15 residues. The V gene's germline CDR1 is SGHTA and CDR2 FQGTGA. In DNA, the CDR3 is TGTGCCAGCAGCAAGACTCGCGGGAGTATCAATGAGCAGTTCTTC. Translated: CASSKTRGSINEQFF.

The gene calls are TRBV7-9 and TRBJ2-1; 8 bases match TRBD2. The CDR3 spans 16 residues. Per germline, CDR1 SEHNR and CDR2 FQNEAQ (reference sequence). V shed 1 base, J shed 4 bases, and the junction held 6 bases outside the gene matches. CDR3 sequence reads: CASSLVSLADYNEQFF. The CDR3 coding sequence is TGTGCCAGCAGCTTAGTGTCACTAGCGGATTACAATGAGCAGTTCTTC.

The chain recombines TRBV29-1 with TRBJ1-2, with a weak D call TRBD1 (6 bases). Trimming left V 3 bases short and J 6 bases short, with 14 bases between. Per the germline V gene, CDR1 is SQVTM and CDR2 is ANQGSEA. The length of the CDR3 is 13 residues. The CDR3 here is CSVDLGGLNGYTF. The CDR3 DNA follows: TGCAGCGTTGATCTGGGGGGGCTCAATGGCTACACCTTC.

The rearrangement joins TRBV25-1 to TRBJ1-1, with D possibly being TRBD1 (5 bases). V shed 1 base and J shed 9 bases, with 12 bases lying between them. CDR3 size: 13 residues. Germline V gives CDR1 MGHDK, CDR2 SYGVNS. The DNA for the CDR3 is TGTGCCAGCAGTGAATCGGGACGGATCAAAGCTTTCTTT. Translation gives CASSESGRIKAFF.

There are a few counts of this clonotype. V usage is TRBV12-5 and J usage is TRBJ2-5; perhaps D is TRBD1 or TRBD2 (5 bases each). CDR1 and CDR2 from the germline V gene are LGHNT and FRNRAP. Between the trimmed V and J ends, which lost 0 bases and 2 bases, there was a span of 10 bases. This CDR3 is built from 15 residues. DNA of the CDR3: TGTGCTAGTGGTTTGGTTGAGGGACCACAAGAGACCCAGTACTTC. Translated: CASGLVEGPQETQYF.

This clonotype was recorded at least ten times. The rearrangement links TRBV24-1 to TRBJ2-4; D remains unclear. Between the trimmed V and J ends, which lost 3 bases and 2 bases, there was a span of 10 bases. The CDR3 covers 15 residues. The germline gives CDR1 KGHDR, CDR2 SFDVKD. The CDR3, as DNA: TGTGCCACCAGTGATGGAGCCCTTTCCAAAAACATTCAGTACTTC. It encodes CATSDGALSKNIQYF.

The rearrangement uses TRBV13 and TRBJ1-1; D is unclear. The CDR3 is 14 amino acids. CDR1 is PRHDT, CDR2 FYEKMQ, per germline (reference sequence). V lost 5 bases and J lost 0, with 10 bases in between. The CDR3 DNA sequence: TGTGCCAGCAGCCGACGGTCGATGAACACTGAAGCTTTCTTT. Protein product: CASSRRSMNTEAFF.

The V call is TRBV4-1, the J call TRBJ1-1; D is uncertain. This CDR3 is built from 14 residues. The ends were cut back, 0 bases at V and 3 bases at J, with 8 bases in the middle. The germline CDR1 and CDR2 sequences are MGHRA and YSYEKL. The CDR3 nucleotides are TGCGCCAGCAGCCAAGACCCGAGGTACACTGAAGCTTTCTTT. This encodes CASSQDPRYTEAFF.

This clonotype was seen repeatedly, ten times or more. The chain employs TRBV12-3 or TRBV12-4 and TRBJ1-6; D may be TRBD1 (5 bases). This CDR3 is 15 amino acids long. Trimming pared 3 bases from V and 5 bases from J, leaving 11 bases between. DNA for the CDR3: TGTGCCAGCAGTTTGCGGGACGGAAATAATTCACCCCTCCACTTT. Translation gives CASSLRDGNNSPLHF.

V and J are TRBV27 and TRBJ1-6; D is ambiguous. The CDR3 spans 13 residues. Germline assignment: CDR1 MNHEY and CDR2 SMNVEV (reference sequence). Trimming removed 4 bases from V and 9 bases from J, with 10 bases in between. This CDR3 reads CASSSKSGSPLHF. The DNA for the CDR3 is TGTGCCAGCAGTTCGAAATCGGGTTCACCCCTCCACTTT.

This clonotype has more than one count but fewer than ten. The rearrangement uses TRBV20-1 and TRBJ2-1; D gene unclear. Germline CDR1 and CDR2: DFQATT and SNEGSKA (reference sequence). This CDR3 is built from 12 residues. V was shortened by 5 bases and J by 4 bases, with 9 bases between the two germline ends. CDR3 coding DNA: TGCAGTGCTTCGGTTGCGTACAATGAGCAGTTCTTC. This sequence encodes CSASVAYNEQFF.

This clonotype was seen many times. CDR3 region: CASSLLLGPSSYNEQFF. The CDR3 DNA is TGTGCCAGCAGCTTACTCCTGGGGCCTAGCTCCTACAATGAGCAGTTCTTC. This sequence joins TRBV7-9 and TRBJ2-1; TRBD1 is a possible D gene (5 bases). This CDR3 has 17 residues. Germline assignment: CDR1 SEHNR and CDR2 FQNEAQ (reference sequence). The V end was cut by 2 bases, the J end by 0 bases, with 14 bases between.

The table lists this clonotype with a few counts. This rearrangement joins TRBV27 to TRBJ2-5; the match to TRBD2 covers 10 bases. The ends lost 4 bases at V and 3 bases at J; junction bases unmatched: 5. The CDR3 consists of 15 residues. Germline V gives CDR1 MNHEY, CDR2 SMNVEV (reference sequence). The CDR3 region has the DNA TGTGCCAGCAGTTCATTAGCGGGGGGAAAAGAGACCCAGTACTTC. Translation: CASSSLAGGKETQYF.

The table lists this clonotype with many counts. The chain couples TRBV12-3 or TRBV12-4 to TRBJ1-1; possible D gene TRBD1, 5 bases. Deletions cut 3 bases from V and 6 bases from J, with 11 bases between. The CDR3 totals 13 residues. CDR3 protein: CASSFPGRAEAFF. The DNA of the CDR3 is TGTGCCAGCAGTTTTCCAGGGAGGGCTGAAGCTTTCTTT.

This clonotype was detected a few times. The chain has TRBV28 and TRBJ1-5, with D unresolved. Germline V gene lookup returns CDR1 MDHEN and CDR2 SYDVKM. The CDR3 length is 12 residues. Trimming removed 8 bases at V and 7 bases at J, with 12 bases between. Written as DNA, the CDR3 is TGTGCCAGCTTTACGTATGGCCAGCCCCAGCATTTT. It translates to CASFTYGQPQHF.

This clonotype was seen repeatedly, ten times or more. CDR3 DNA sequence: TGTGCCAGCAGCCCCGACAGTGCGAAAAGGAGCAATGAGCAGTTCTTC. Its protein product is CASSPDSAKRSNEQFF. The J gene is TRBJ2-1, the V gene TRBV7-9, with D perhaps matching TRBD1 (5 bases). CDR3 length equals 16 residues. Trimming removed 5 bases at V and 6 bases at J, with 20 bases between. Germline values: CDR1 SEHNR, CDR2 FQNEAQ (reference sequence).

V and J are TRBV20-1 and TRBJ1-6; perhaps TRBD1 as D (6 bases). V lost 2 bases and J lost 7, with 15 bases in between. This CDR3 is 15 amino acids long. Germline CDR1 reads DFQATT; CDR2 reads SNEGSKA (reference sequence). The CDR3 bases are TGCAGTGCTAGACCCGACAGGACCCCAAATTCACCCCTCCACTTT. Protein sequence: CSARPDRTPNSPLHF.

This clonotype has more than one count but fewer than ten. The chain links TRBV15 to TRBJ2-7, with unresolved D. This CDR3 contains 12 residues. Per germline, CDR1 LNHNV and CDR2 YYDKDF (reference sequence). Trimming cost V 5 bases and J 5 bases, with 10 bases left between them. CDR3 nucleotides: TGTGCCACCAGCGCGAAGTCTCACGAGCAGTACGTC. As protein: CATSAKSHEQYV.